The next 17 T cell receptor beta chains were all read from a single sample in a study of shared clonotypes between healthy human individuals (dated by TCRdb to about 2020). The library relied on the immunoSEQ multiplex PCR assay. TCRdb retrieved this table from immuneACCESS and kept in-frame rearrangements only. Not all clones are present; in checked studies, unresolved V genes account for under half, and no reason is known for the remainder. This sample comprises roughly 1,500,000 clones, 98% of them detected only once. The ten most abundant clones make up under 0.45% of the sample. The specimen sequenced was naive CD4+ T cells sorted from blood. The cell subset or site label here, explained by the study, means: CD45RA+ positively selected. Source of these receptors: a man aged 25 to 40 in good health.

The chain recombines TRBV28 with TRBJ2-2; D gene unclear. The V gene's germline CDR1 is MDHEN and CDR2 SYDVKM. V was cut by 2 bases and J by 1 base, with 8 bases left in between. This CDR3 spans 15 amino acids. The CDR3 DNA reads TGTGCCAGCAGTTTAATTCTGGGGAACACCGGGGAGCTGTTTTTT. This sequence encodes CASSLILGNTGELFF.

The chain links TRBV4-2 to TRBJ2-2; 7 nucleotides line up with TRBD2. Germline assignment: CDR1 LGHNA and CDR2 YNFKEQ. This CDR3 comprises 16 residues. Trimming took 0 bases from V and 2 from J; bases not matched to a gene: 3. The CDR3 protein is CASSQDLAANTGELFF. CDR3 DNA: TGTGCCAGCAGCCAAGATCTAGCGGCAAACACCGGGGAGCTGTTTTTT.

CDR3 sequence reads: CASSIEPRRSPGTGELFF. Written as DNA, the CDR3 is TGTGCCAGTAGTATAGAACCTCGACGGTCCCCGGGCACCGGGGAGCTGTTTTTT. The V call is TRBV19, the J call TRBJ2-2; D is unclear. Looked up from germline, CDR1 is LNHDA and CDR2 is SQIVND (reference sequence). V was clipped by 0 bases and J by 4 bases, with 18 bases between them. The CDR3 sequence is 18 residues long.

This chain links TRBV7-9 with TRBJ1-5, with unresolved D. Germline lookup yields CDR1 SEHNR and CDR2 FQNEAQ (reference sequence). V lost 3 bases to trimming and J lost 9 bases, with 9 bases between them. The CDR3 is made up of 12 amino acids. For the CDR3, the DNA is TGTGCCAGCAGCTTCGCGGGTTCGCCCCAGCATTTT. This translates into CASSFAGSPQHF.

The chain links TRBV28 to TRBJ1-5; D perhaps matches TRBD1 (5 bases). V dropped 5 bases and J dropped 11 bases, with 13 bases sitting between them. There are 12 residues in the CDR3. Germline V gene data show CDR1 as MDHEN and CDR2 as SYDVKM. The CDR3 sequence: CASSTQGEAQHF. The DNA of the CDR3 is TGTGCCAGCAGTACCCAGGGCGAAGCCCAGCATTTT.

CDR3 sequence reads: CAISDGRGRLGEKLFF. The CDR3 nucleotides are TGTGCCATCAGTGACGGCAGGGGGCGATTAGGTGAAAAACTGTTTTTT. The J gene is TRBJ1-4, the V gene TRBV10-3; 8 bases align to TRBD1. J gave up 7 bases and V 3 bases, and 10 bases lay outside the gene matches. Germline CDR1 ENHRY, CDR2 SYGVKD. The CDR3 length is 16 residues.

The rearrangement joins TRBV7-2 to TRBJ2-5; weak D call: TRBD1 (5 bases). The CDR3 contains 14 residues. The V end was cut by 3 bases, the J end by 0 bases, with 8 bases between. Germline loops: CDR1 SGHTA, CDR2 FQGNSA. As DNA, the CDR3 is TGTGCCAGCAGCTTGTCCAGGGACCAAGAGACCCAGTACTTC. Translated: CASSLSRDQETQYF.

DNA for the CDR3: TGTGCCATCAGTGACAGGGATAATGAGCAGTTCTTC. Its translation is CAISDRDNEQFF. The chain employs TRBV10-3 and TRBJ2-1; D possibly corresponds to TRBD1 (5 bases). Germline V gene sequence: CDR1 ENHRY, CDR2 SYGVKD. The V end lost 3 bases, the J end lost 7 bases, and 7 bases lay between the germline ends. The CDR3 spans 12 residues.

This rearrangement joins TRBV7-8 to TRBJ2-7; D may be TRBD2 (5 bases). The CDR3 consists of 15 residues. The germline V gene encodes CDR1 SGHVS and CDR2 FQNEAQ. Deletions cut 2 bases from V and 3 bases from J, with 14 bases between. The CDR3 nucleotides are TGTGCCAGCAGCTTAAGGTTAGCGACACACTACGAGCAGTACTTC. Translation gives CASSLRLATHYEQYF. Using reference TRBV7-8 and TRBJ2-7 for the parts outside the CDR3, the full variable domain is GAGVSQSPRYKVAKRGQDVALRCDPISGHVSLFWYQQALGQGPEFLTYFQNEAQLDKSGLPSDRFFAERPEGSVSTLKIQRTQQEDSAVYLCASSLRLATHYEQYFGPGTRLTVT.

J is TRBJ2-3 and V is TRBV10-3; 9 nucleotides agree with TRBD2. Looked up from germline, CDR1 is ENHRY and CDR2 is SYGVKD. V was pared by 10 bases and J by 0 bases, with 5 bases of the junction left unmatched. There are 14 residues in the CDR3. CDR3 region: CATQTSGSTDTQYF. The CDR3 DNA sequence: TGTGCCACCCAGACTAGCGGCAGCACAGATACGCAGTATTTT.

The chain combines TRBV7-9 with TRBJ1-1; no definite D call. Germline loops: CDR1 SEHNR, CDR2 FQNEAQ (reference sequence). V was cut by 1 base and J by 4 bases, with 7 bases left in between. This CDR3 is 13 amino acids long. The CDR3 DNA is TGTGCCAGCAGCTTAGACATAGCCACTGAAGCTTTCTTT. It codes for CASSLDIATEAFF.

With respect to this clone: Different DNA sequences within this sample yield the same CDR3. V is TRBV7-9 and J is TRBJ2-3; D remains unclear. The length of the CDR3 is 11 residues. V was cut by 6 bases and J by 2 bases, with 3 bases left in between. Per germline, CDR1 SEHNR and CDR2 FQNEAQ (reference sequence). The CDR3 DNA follows: TGTGCCAGCAGTTACACAGATACGCAGTATTTT. As protein: CASSYTDTQYF.

V and J are TRBV19 and TRBJ2-7, with no clear D. V was pared by 2 bases and J by 1 base, with 18 bases between. This CDR3 comprises 17 residues. Per the germline V gene, CDR1 is LNHDA and CDR2 is SQIVND (reference sequence). The CDR3 nucleotides read TGTGCCAGTAGTATAAGCTCGTCGCGATTAGGTTCCTACGAGCAGTACTTC. Amino acids: CASSISSSRLGSYEQYF.

To note about this clone: Other DNA sequences from this sample encode an identical CDR3 as well. The J gene is TRBJ2-1, the V gene TRBV5-1; 10 bases fit TRBD2. J was trimmed by 4 bases and V by 1 base; bases with no gene match: 2. This CDR3 has 15 residues. Germline V gene sequence: CDR1 SGHRS, CDR2 YFSETQ. This chain's CDR3 is CASSLTSGTYNEQFF. The CDR3 DNA reads TGCGCCAGCAGCTTGACTAGCGGGACGTACAATGAGCAGTTCTTC.

The chain employs TRBV29-1 and TRBJ2-1, with 7 bases matching TRBD1. Germline lookup yields CDR1 SQVTM and CDR2 ANQGSEA. V dropped 4 bases and J dropped 6; count of bases not matched to a gene: 3. This CDR3 is 12 amino acids long. This CDR3 reads CSVGAGGNEQFF. The CDR3 DNA reads TGCAGCGTTGGGGCAGGGGGCAATGAGCAGTTCTTC.

The genes are TRBV21-1 and TRBJ1-5. TRBV21-1 is a documented pseudogene. The CDR3 totals 14 residues. The CDR3 sequence: CASSSLGEDQPQHF. Written as DNA, the CDR3 is TGTGCCAGCAGCTCCCTCGGGGAAGATCAGCCCCAGCATTTT.

The chain joins TRBV30 to TRBJ2-5, with a weak D call TRBD2 (6 bases). In germline, CDR1 is GTSNPN, CDR2 SVGIG (reference sequence). The CDR3 runs to 12 residues. The germline V and J ends were trimmed by 8 bases and 3 bases, with 13 bases remaining between them. DNA for the CDR3: TGTGCCGCTGCGGGATTGAAAGAGACCCAGTACTTC. Translating it yields CAAAGLKETQYF.